These 30 T cell receptor beta chains were sequenced from one sample in a study of shared clonotypes between healthy human individuals. Generated by immunoSEQ multiplex PCR, the TCRdb table keeps only in-frame clones and is missing some. The sample yields fewer than 1.6 million clones, about 98.5% seen once. The sequenced material came from naive CD4+ T cells sorted from blood. The subset was: CD45RA+ positively selected. The receptors come from a man aged 25-45 years in good health.

V is TRBV5-1 and J is TRBJ1-1, with a weak D call TRBD1 (6 bases). Deletions cut 2 bases from V and 5 bases from J, with 19 bases between. Looked up from germline, CDR1 is SGHRS and CDR2 is YFSETQ. The CDR3 is 16 residues long. The CDR3 here is CASSFRQAIAGTEAFF. The CDR3 DNA reads TGCGCCAGCAGCTTCCGACAGGCCATAGCGGGGACTGAAGCTTTCTTT.

The rearrangement uses TRBV6-6 and TRBJ2-5; 7 nucleotides align to TRBD1. The CDR3 covers 15 residues. CDR1 and CDR2 (germline): MNHNY, SVGAGI (reference sequence). The trim removed 5 bases at V and 1 base at J, leaving 7 bases unmatched. The CDR3 DNA reads as TGTGCCAGCAGTAAAACCGGGACAGCCCAAGAGACCCAGTACTTC. As protein: CASSKTGTAQETQYF.

V usage is TRBV28 and J usage is TRBJ1-5; 10 bases agree with TRBD1. V was pared by 1 base and J by 3 bases, with 6 bases of the junction left unmatched. Germline V gene data show CDR1 as MDHEN and CDR2 as SYDVKM. CDR3 length: 17 amino acids. CDR3 nucleotides: TGTGCCAGCAGTTTATTTGGGGACAGGGGCGTCAATCAGCCCCAGCATTTT. Protein sequence: CASSLFGDRGVNQPQHF.

V usage is TRBV7-8 and J usage is TRBJ1-1; D unclear. The CDR3 totals 15 residues. The V end was cut by 5 bases, the J end by 1 base, with 14 bases between. Germline CDR1 is SGHVS and CDR2 is FQNEAQ. DNA for the CDR3: TGTGCCAGCAGCCCGGGGAGACTTACGAACACTGAAGCTTTCTTT. Translation: CASSPGRLTNTEAFF.

The chain carries TRBV7-2 and TRBJ2-7, with D perhaps matching TRBD2 (6 bases). The germline V and J ends were trimmed by 5 bases and 7 bases, with 24 bases remaining between them. The CDR3 extends over 16 amino acids. CDR1 is SGHTA, CDR2 FQGNSA, per germline. In DNA, the CDR3 is TGTGCCAGCAGCCCCCGCCGGGGGACCCCTTTTGGGGAGCAGTACTTC. Translation gives CASSPRRGTPFGEQYF.

The chain carries TRBV6-1 and TRBJ1-1; D is ambiguous. The V end lost 7 bases, the J end lost 3 bases, and 18 bases lay between the germline ends. Germline lookup yields CDR1 MNHNS and CDR2 SASEGT. CDR3 length: 15 residues. The CDR3 DNA reads TGTGCCAGCAACGCGGTCTCGGGGAGGGACACTGAAGCTTTCTTT. Translation gives CASNAVSGRDTEAFF.

The CDR3 loop is CASSSDSFYEQYF. CDR3 bases: TGTGCCAGCAGTTCCGACAGTTTCTACGAGCAGTACTTC. The V call is TRBV6-6, the J call TRBJ2-7; maybe TRBD1 (5 bases). CDR3 length: 13 residues. V lost 4 bases, J lost 3 bases, and 10 bases lay in between. Germline V lookup: CDR1 MNHNY, CDR2 SVGAGI (reference sequence).

V usage is TRBV9 and J usage is TRBJ2-2, with 7 bases lining up with TRBD2. V lost 4 bases, J lost 1 base, and 7 bases stayed unmatched. This CDR3 is built from 16 residues. Germline loops: CDR1 SGDLS, CDR2 YYNGEE. As DNA, the CDR3 is TGTGCCAGCAGCCCTCGTTCTAGCGGGAACACCGGGGAGCTGTTTTTT. The encoded protein is CASSPRSSGNTGELFF.

V gene TRBV18 combines with J gene TRBJ2-2, with D tentatively TRBD1 (6 bases). The CDR3 consists of 16 residues. CDR1 KGHSH and CDR2 LQKENI come from the germline V gene. Trimming pared 3 bases from V and 4 bases from J, leaving 15 bases between. This chain's CDR3 is CASSPQRTDITGELFF. CDR3 in DNA: TGTGCCAGCTCACCCCAAAGGACAGACATCACCGGGGAGCTGTTTTTT. Looking up the rest from reference TRBV18 and TRBJ2-2 gives the full variable domain: NAGVMQNPRHLVRRRGQEARLRCSPMKGHSHVYWYRQLPEEGLKFMVYLQKENIIDESGMPKERFSAEFPKEGPSILRIQQVVRGDSAAYFCASSPQRTDITGELFFGEGSRLTVL.

The chain links TRBV19 to TRBJ1-2, with D maybe TRBD1 (5 bases). CDR1 and CDR2 from the germline V gene are LNHDA and SQIVND (reference sequence). There are 16 residues in the CDR3. V gave up 3 bases and J gave up 4 bases, with 18 bases separating them. CDR3 DNA: TGTGCCAGTAGTATCCTACAGGCCCTTGGGAGCTATGGCTACACCTTC. Its translation is CASSILQALGSYGYTF.

This chain joins TRBV5-4 and TRBJ1-5, with D unresolved. The CDR3 spans 15 residues. CDR1 is SGHNT, CDR2 YYREEE, per germline (reference sequence). V was clipped by 6 bases and J by 3 bases, with 16 bases between them. CDR3 sequence reads: CASTEIPGINQPQHF. The CDR3, as DNA: TGTGCCAGCACCGAAATTCCCGGGATCAATCAGCCCCAGCATTTT.

This rearrangement joins TRBV5-4 to TRBJ2-1; 10 nucleotides line up with TRBD1. This CDR3 has 15 residues. CDR1 and CDR2 (germline): SGHNT, YYREEE (reference sequence). After removal of 4 bases from V and 4 bases from J, the junction contained 5 bases not matched to a gene. CDR3 sequence: CASSPKDRGYNEQFF. CDR3 DNA: TGTGCCAGCAGCCCTAAGGACAGGGGGTACAATGAGCAGTTCTTC.

The chain uses TRBV4-1 and TRBJ2-7; 9 nucleotides align to TRBD2. Germline CDR1 reads MGHRA; CDR2 reads YSYEKL. Germline trimming cut 4 bases from V and 3 bases from J; bases unmatched to any gene: 13. There are 17 residues in the CDR3. The CDR3, as DNA: TGCGCCAGCAGCCTAGACCGCTTTAGCGGGAGTTTCTACGAGCAGTACTTC. Protein product: CASSLDRFSGSFYEQYF.

The genes are TRBV10-2 and TRBJ2-2; D gene ambiguous. V dropped 6 bases and J dropped 5 bases, with 13 bases sitting between them. The CDR3 length is 14 residues. CDR1 and CDR2 (germline): WSHSY, SAAADI. CDR3 loop: CASRKSRVTGELFF. CDR3 nucleotide sequence: TGCGCCAGCAGGAAGTCAAGGGTTACCGGGGAGCTGTTTTTT.

The chain is built from TRBV19 and TRBJ2-5, with no clear D. Trimming pared 10 bases from V and 2 bases from J, leaving 14 bases between. The CDR3 has 13 residues. Germline CDR1 reads LNHDA; CDR2 reads SQIVND (reference sequence). Written as DNA, the CDR3 is TGTGCCACACGCCCGGGCGAGCAAGAGACCCAGTACTTC. The encoded protein is CATRPGEQETQYF.

V usage is TRBV11-3 and J usage is TRBJ2-1; 9 positions agree with TRBD2. Germline V CDR1 and CDR2: SGHNT, YENEEA. This CDR3 is 17 amino acids long. With 5 bases clipped from V and 6 bases from J, the junction kept 14 bases outside the gene matches. The CDR3 DNA reads as TGTGCCAGCAGCCCGGGCCTTTTAGCGGGAGATGCCAATGAGCAGTTCTTC. This encodes CASSPGLLAGDANEQFF.

Notes on this clone: In the same sample, other DNA sequences code for this CDR3. The gene calls are TRBV20-1 and TRBJ2-5; no clear D. The CDR3 spans 10 residues. The V gene lost 1 base and the J gene lost 4 bases, with 1 base spanning the gap. Germline V gene lookup returns CDR1 DFQATT and CDR2 SNEGSKA (reference sequence). This chain's CDR3 is CSARAETQYF. DNA for the CDR3: TGCAGTGCTAGAGCAGAGACCCAGTACTTC.

The chain is built from TRBV2 and TRBJ1-1; TRBD1 matches 9 bases. The CDR3 has 14 residues. Germline loops: CDR1 SNHLY, CDR2 FYNNEI. The J segment lost 3 bases and the V segment lost 5 bases, leaving 4 bases of the junction unmatched. CDR3 DNA sequence: TGTGCCAGCAGTAAGGACAGGGGCCACACTGAAGCTTTCTTT. Translation: CASSKDRGHTEAFF.

With regard to this clone: Within the sample, other DNA sequences also encode this same CDR3. The chain carries TRBV18 and TRBJ1-1; D is unclear. The CDR3 is 13 residues long. V gave up 2 bases and J gave up 2 bases, with 6 bases separating them. Germline V lookup: CDR1 KGHSH, CDR2 LQKENI. This CDR3 is CASSPGRNTEAFF. The CDR3 coding sequence is TGTGCCAGCTCACCAGGAAGAAACACTGAAGCTTTCTTT.

The rearrangement joins TRBV6-6 to TRBJ2-2; 10 bases align to TRBD2. The CDR3 spans 13 residues. Germline V CDR1 and CDR2: MNHNY, SVGAGI (reference sequence). V was pared by 5 bases and J by 6 bases, with 0 bases of the junction left unmatched. The DNA of the CDR3 is TGTGCCAGCAGTAGCGGGAGGGCCGGGGAGCTGTTTTTT. Amino acid sequence: CASSSGRAGELFF.

This rearrangement joins TRBV6-4 to TRBJ2-2; 8 nucleotides line up with TRBD1. CDR1 and CDR2 (germline): MRHNA, SNTAGT. The CDR3 has 15 residues. V lost 8 bases to trimming and J lost 2 bases; unmatched junction nucleotides: 7. CDR3 region: CASSPTGANTGELFF. The CDR3 DNA reads TGTGCCAGCTCCCCGACAGGGGCTAACACCGGGGAGCTGTTTTTT.

The chain links TRBV13 to TRBJ2-2; 8 bases map to TRBD1. The germline gives CDR1 PRHDT, CDR2 FYEKMQ (reference sequence). V dropped 5 bases and J dropped 7; count of bases not matched to a gene: 9. The CDR3 totals 15 residues. In DNA, the CDR3 is TGTGCCAGCAGCCCATGGGACAGGTATAGCGGGGAGCTGTTTTTT. This translates into CASSPWDRYSGELFF.

The CDR3 is CASSPMGAPTFSYTF. DNA for the CDR3: TGTGCCAGCTCACCAATGGGGGCCCCTACCTTCTCCTACACCTTC. The rearrangement links TRBV18 to TRBJ1-2; perhaps TRBD1 as D (6 bases). Germline CDR1 KGHSH, CDR2 LQKENI. The CDR3 has 15 amino acids. V lost 2 bases, J lost 10 bases, and 20 bases lay in between.

The chain recombines TRBV29-1 with TRBJ1-1, with 7 bases identical to TRBD1. The ends lost 6 bases at V and 3 bases at J; junction bases unmatched: 16. The CDR3 sequence is 16 residues long. From germline, CDR1 is SQVTM and CDR2 ANQGSEA. The DNA of the CDR3 is TGCAGCGTGTTGCCCTTCGGCGACAGGGAGGACACTGAAGCTTTCTTT. Protein: CSVLPFGDREDTEAFF. Variable domain in full (rest from reference TRBV29-1 and TRBJ1-1): SAVISQKPSRDICQRGTSLTIQCQVDSQVTMMFWYRQQPGQSLTLIATANQGSEATYESGFVIDKFPISRPNLTFSTLTVSNMSPEDSSIYLCSVLPFGDREDTEAFFGQGTRLTVV.

The gene calls are TRBV28 and TRBJ1-4, with a weak D call TRBD1 (5 bases). The V gene's germline CDR1 is MDHEN and CDR2 SYDVKM. The CDR3 spans 13 residues. V was cut by 7 bases and J by 1 base, with 7 bases left in between. This CDR3 is CASTGGTNEKLFF. The CDR3 coding sequence is TGTGCCAGCACGGGGGGAACTAATGAAAAACTGTTTTTT. Complete variable domain (other parts from reference TRBV28 and TRBJ1-4): DVKVTQSSRYLVKRTGEKVFLECVQDMDHENMFWYRQDPGLGLRLIYFSYDVKMKEKGDIPEGYSVSREKKERFSLILESASTNQTSMYLCASTGGTNEKLFFGSGTQLSVL.

The chain has TRBV29-1 and TRBJ2-1, with a weak D call TRBD1 (7 bases). The CDR3 is 14 residues long. Trimming removed 6 bases from V and 3 bases from J, with 15 bases in between. Germline lookup yields CDR1 SQVTM and CDR2 ANQGSEA. The CDR3 protein is CSVGPQGGYNEQFF. The CDR3 DNA reads TGCAGCGTCGGCCCCCAGGGGGGCTACAATGAGCAGTTCTTC.

This sequence joins TRBV15 and TRBJ2-3; TRBD2 aligns across 8 bases. V lost 0 bases and J lost 0; bases outside the gene matches: 8. In germline, CDR1 is LNHNV, CDR2 YYDKDF (reference sequence). CDR3 length: 18 residues. The CDR3, as DNA: TGTGCCACCAGCAGAGACTATCCTAGCGGGCTTAGCACAGATACGCAGTATTTT. This encodes CATSRDYPSGLSTDTQYF.

With respect to this clone: The sample holds other DNA sequences that translate to the same CDR3. The chain has TRBV5-1 and TRBJ2-7; D is unresolved. The CDR3 is 12 amino acids. The V gene lost 0 bases and the J gene lost 5 bases, with 6 bases spanning the gap. The germline CDR1 and CDR2 sequences are SGHRS and YFSETQ. In nucleotides, the CDR3 is TGCGCCAGCAGCTTGGCAGGTGACGAGCAGTACTTC. Amino acid sequence: CASSLAGDEQYF.

The genes are TRBV14 and TRBJ1-2; unclear D gene. The CDR3 totals 12 residues. Trimming removed 0 bases at V and 8 bases at J, with 7 bases between. Germline V gives CDR1 SGHDN, CDR2 FVKESK. The CDR3 spells CASSQDRTGYTF. Written as DNA, the CDR3 is TGTGCCAGCAGCCAAGATCGGACGGGCTACACCTTC. The full variable domain, completed using reference TRBV14 and TRBJ1-2, is EAGVTQFPSHSVIEKGQTVTLRCDPISGHDNLYWYRRVMGKEIKFLLHFVKESKQDESGMPNNRFLAERTGGTYSTLKVQPAELEDSGVYFCASSQDRTGYTFGSGTRLTVV.

The chain employs TRBV25-1 and TRBJ2-1; tentative D call: TRBD2 (6 bases). Trimming left V 1 base short and J 13 bases short, with 14 bases between. CDR3 size: 13 residues. Germline CDR1 and CDR2: MGHDK and SYGVNS. The DNA of the CDR3 is TGTGCCAGCAGTGAATCCGGAGGGGCAACCCAGTTCTTC. This encodes CASSESGGATQFF.